The 24 T cell receptor beta chains below all came from one sample that was sequenced in a study of cytomegalovirus exposure and HLA in healthy donors. PCR amplification relied on 60 Vbeta primers (plus 13 Jbeta primers). Data came from immunoSEQ multiplex PCR; TCRdb stores just in-frame clones and leaves some out. The data hold around 58,000 clones, with 77% observed a single time. The sequenced sample consisted of PBMCs. The receptors shown here come from a female donor in good health and CMV-seronegative.

This chain uses TRBV7-9 with TRBJ1-1, with D perhaps matching TRBD1 (6 bases). Trimming removed 5 bases from V and 1 base from J, with 14 bases in between. The CDR3 is 15 residues long. From germline, CDR1 is SEHNR and CDR2 FQNEAQ (reference sequence). The CDR3: CASSPVQGANTEAFF. In DNA, the CDR3 is TGTGCCAGCAGCCCCGTACAGGGCGCGAACACTGAAGCTTTCTTT.

The table lists this clone with a count of one. The CDR3 sequence is CASSPVGQGHEQYF. As DNA, the CDR3 is TGTGCCAGCAGTCCGGTCGGACAGGGCCACGAGCAGTACTTC. The chain joins TRBV28 to TRBJ2-7, with 8 bases identical to TRBD1. Germline V gene data show CDR1 as MDHEN and CDR2 as SYDVKM. V shed 5 bases, J shed 5 bases, and the junction held 8 bases outside the gene matches. The CDR3 runs 14 residues.

This clone was recorded only once. The chain carries TRBV29-1 and TRBJ2-3; 9 bases are a match to TRBD2. The CDR3 is made up of 14 amino acids. V was clipped by 4 bases and J by 1 base; unmatched bases: 3. CDR1 SQVTM and CDR2 ANQGSEA come from the germline V gene. CDR3 sequence (DNA): TGCAGCGTTGTAGTAGCGGGAGGCACAGATACGCAGTATTTT. Amino acid sequence: CSVVVAGGTDTQYF.

This sequence joins TRBV29-1 and TRBJ2-3, with D maybe TRBD2 (5 bases). V was trimmed by 4 bases and J by 0 bases, leaving 11 bases between them. This CDR3 has 14 amino acids. Germline V gene sequence: CDR1 SQVTM, CDR2 ANQGSEA. For the CDR3, the DNA is TGCAGCGTTGGGTTCGGGATAAGCACAGATACGCAGTATTTT. This sequence encodes CSVGFGISTDTQYF.

The chain couples TRBV27 to TRBJ2-3, with D perhaps TRBD1 (5 bases). The CDR3 covers 15 residues. Trimming took off 5 bases at V and 2 bases at J, with 14 bases between the two ends. Per the germline V gene, CDR1 is MNHEY and CDR2 is SMNVEV (reference sequence). CDR3 sequence (DNA): TGTGCCAGCAGTCCAAAGGGGCGGTACACAGATACGCAGTATTTT. Protein: CASSPKGRYTDTQYF.

This clone appeared a few times. The same CDR3 can be traced to other DNA sequences in this sample. The gene calls are TRBV5-4 and TRBJ2-5, with 11 positions matching TRBD2. The CDR3 is 17 amino acids. CDR1 SGHNT and CDR2 YYREEE come from the germline V gene (reference sequence). Germline trimming cut 4 bases from V and 3 bases from J; bases unmatched to any gene: 11. DNA for the CDR3: TGTGCCAGCAGCCCGGGCCTAGCGGGGGGACCAGAAGAGACCCAGTACTTC. The encoded protein is CASSPGLAGGPEETQYF.

The chain recombines TRBV10-3 with TRBJ1-5; TRBD1 matches 7 bases. Germline CDR1 and CDR2: ENHRY and SYGVKD. There are 14 residues in the CDR3. The V gene end was trimmed by 3 bases and the J gene end by 7 bases; junction bases not matched to a gene: 6. The CDR3 DNA sequence: TGTGCCATCAGTGACGGAGGGGGCAGACAGCCCCAGCATTTT. Encoded protein: CAISDGGGRQPQHF.

The chain has TRBV7-3 and TRBJ2-3, with 7 positions matching TRBD2. V trimming: 2 bases; J trimming: 4 bases; junction bases outside the gene matches: 6. The CDR3 is made up of 15 amino acids. Germline V gene lookup returns CDR1 SGHTA and CDR2 FQGTGA. The CDR3 spells CASSLGTSEADTQYF. CDR3 DNA sequence: TGTGCCAGCAGCTTAGGAACTAGCGAGGCAGATACGCAGTATTTT.

The V call is TRBV7-2, the J call TRBJ2-7; D unclear. The V gene's germline CDR1 is SGHTA and CDR2 FQGNSA. Trimming took 4 bases from V and 2 from J, leaving 9 bases between them. The CDR3 has 13 amino acids. The CDR3 coding sequence is TGTGCCAGCAGCTCAGAGGCCCCCTACGAGCAGTACTTC. Translating it yields CASSSEAPYEQYF.

This clone occurred once. The gene calls are TRBV5-4 and TRBJ1-6; TRBD1 agrees at 9 bases. CDR1 SGHNT and CDR2 YYREEE come from the germline V gene (reference sequence). The V and J ends lost 8 bases and 7 bases, in that order; junction bases with no gene match: 7. The CDR3 sequence is 14 residues long. CDR3 DNA sequence: TGTGCCAGTTCCCCGGGACAGGGAAATTCACCCCTCCACTTT. It is translated as CASSPGQGNSPLHF. The full variable domain, rest sourced from reference TRBV5-4 and TRBJ1-6, is ETGVTQSPTHLIKTRGQQVTLRCSSQSGHNTVSWYQQALGQGPQFIFQYYREEENGRGNFPPRFSGLQFPNYSSELNVNALELDDSALYLCASSPGQGNSPLHFGNGTRLTVT.

The genes are TRBV5-6 and TRBJ1-1; TRBD1 might be the D (5 bases). Looked up from germline, CDR1 is SGHDT and CDR2 is YYEEEE. The CDR3 is made up of 14 amino acids. The V end lost 5 bases, the J end lost 1 base, and 12 bases lay between the germline ends. The CDR3 protein is CASRPRAENTEAFF. The CDR3 DNA sequence: TGTGCCAGCAGACCCAGGGCTGAGAACACTGAAGCTTTCTTT.

The count of this clone is one. V is TRBV5-1 and J is TRBJ2-7; the match to TRBD2 covers 8 bases. The CDR3 runs 16 residues. Germline loops: CDR1 SGHRS, CDR2 YFSETQ. With 0 bases clipped from V and 6 bases from J, the junction kept 11 bases outside the gene matches. Written as DNA, the CDR3 is TGCGCCAGCAGCTTGGCGGGCGCGGGAGGCCATGGCGAGCAGTACTTC. It is translated as CASSLAGAGGHGEQYF.

The rearrangement joins TRBV11-3 to TRBJ2-2, with D possibly TRBD1 on 6 matching bases. Germline loops: CDR1 SGHNT, CDR2 YENEEA. CDR3 size: 17 residues. V was shortened by 2 bases and J by 3 bases, with 16 bases between the two germline ends. CDR3 in DNA: TGTGCCAGCAGCTTACTTCCCGGGACACTTCACACCGGGGAGCTGTTTTTT. Protein: CASSLLPGTLHTGELFF. Using reference TRBV11-3 and TRBJ2-2 for the parts outside the CDR3, the full variable domain is EAGVVQSPRYKIIEKKQPVAFWCNPISGHNTLYWYLQNLGQGPELLIRYENEEAVDDSQLPKDRFSAERLKGVDSTLKIQPAELGDSAVYLCASSLLPGTLHTGELFFGEGSRLTVL.

The CDR3 DNA follows: TGTGCCAGCTCACCTCCGACCCTGGGACAGGCGAATGAAAAACTGTTTTTT. Its protein product is CASSPPTLGQANEKLFF. V usage is TRBV18 and J usage is TRBJ1-4, with 8 bases lining up with TRBD1. Trimming removed 3 bases from V and 5 bases from J; junction bases left unmatched: 11. From germline, CDR1 is KGHSH and CDR2 LQKENI. The CDR3 has 17 residues.

This clone was observed once. The rearrangement uses TRBV4-2 and TRBJ2-1; 11 bases align to TRBD2. The CDR3 totals 14 residues. Germline V lookup: CDR1 LGHNA, CDR2 YNFKEQ. With 3 bases clipped from V and 8 bases from J, the junction kept 3 bases outside the gene matches. The CDR3 region has the DNA TGTGCCAGCAGCCACGGGACTAGCGGTGATGAGCAGTTCTTC. Translated: CASSHGTSGDEQFF.

The rearrangement joins TRBV4-1 to TRBJ2-3, with 15 positions matching TRBD2. CDR3 length: 19 amino acids. The junction had 10 bases not matched to a gene; V was cut back by 6 bases and J by 0 bases. The germline gives CDR1 MGHRA, CDR2 YSYEKL. As DNA, the CDR3 is TGCGCCAGCAGGGGACTAGCGGGGGGCCCTTCCTCTAGCACAGATACGCAGTATTTT. Encoded protein: CASRGLAGGPSSSTDTQYF.

This clone is a singleton in its sample. The rearrangement uses TRBV28 and TRBJ1-5; possible D gene TRBD1, 5 bases. The CDR3 has 16 residues. Germline V gives CDR1 MDHEN, CDR2 SYDVKM. V shed 7 bases and J shed 0 bases, with 16 bases lying between them. The CDR3 spells CASTFMNRYSNQPQHF. The CDR3, as DNA: TGTGCCAGCACCTTCATGAACAGGTATAGCAATCAGCCCCAGCATTTT.

The V call is TRBV7-8, the J call TRBJ2-1; the D gene is possibly TRBD1 (6 bases). The CDR3 has 15 residues. Trimming removed 5 bases at V and 10 bases at J, with 21 bases between. Germline V gene data show CDR1 as SGHVS and CDR2 as FQNEAQ. The CDR3 sequence: CASSPLTRGVGEQFF. The CDR3 nucleotides are TGTGCCAGCAGCCCACTGACCAGGGGAGTGGGGGAGCAGTTCTTC.

The chain has TRBV2 and TRBJ1-5; 8 nucleotides line up with TRBD1. The CDR3 has 14 amino acids. Germline V gene sequence: CDR1 SNHLY, CDR2 FYNNEI. The V segment lost 8 bases and the J segment 6 bases; nucleotides outside the gene matches: 9. The DNA of the CDR3 is TGTGCCAGCGGCCGACAGGGGACGTTTCAGCCCCAGCATTTT. Amino acid sequence: CASGRQGTFQPQHF.

This chain connects TRBV28 to TRBJ2-5; 8 nucleotides align to TRBD1. V dropped 3 bases and J dropped 4; count of bases not matched to a gene: 4. CDR3 size: 14 residues. The germline CDR1 and CDR2 sequences are MDHEN and SYDVKM. The CDR3 here is CASSFPGGVETQYF. In DNA form, the CDR3 reads TGTGCCAGCAGTTTTCCAGGGGGCGTAGAGACCCAGTACTTC. Based on the CDR3 plus reference TRBV28 and TRBJ2-5, the full variable domain is DVKVTQSSRYLVKRTGEKVFLECVQDMDHENMFWYRQDPGLGLRLIYFSYDVKMKEKGDIPEGYSVSREKKERFSLILESASTNQTSMYLCASSFPGGVETQYFGPGTRLLVL.

This sequence joins TRBV5-1 and TRBJ1-1, with a weak D call TRBD1 (6 bases). In germline, CDR1 is SGHRS, CDR2 YFSETQ. The germline V and J ends were trimmed by 4 bases and 5 bases, with 18 bases remaining between them. The CDR3 covers 15 residues. The CDR3 DNA is TGCGCCAGCAGCGGGGGGGCGGGAGGAGGGACTGAAGCTTTCTTT. This translates into CASSGGAGGGTEAFF. Combining the CDR3 with reference TRBV5-1 and TRBJ1-1 gives the whole variable domain KAGVTQTPRYLIKTRGQQVTLSCSPISGHRSVSWYQQTPGQGLQFLFEYFSETQRNKGNFPGRFSGRQFSNSRSEMNVSTLELGDSALYLCASSGGAGGGTEAFFGQGTRLTVV.

This chain uses TRBV10-3 with TRBJ2-7; 9 bases align to TRBD1. The ends lost 11 bases at V and 3 bases at J; junction bases unmatched: 14. The CDR3 is 15 residues long. The V gene's germline CDR1 is ENHRY and CDR2 SYGVKD. The CDR3, as DNA: TGTGCCGTGTCGGGAGCGGGACAGGGAGGCTACGAGCAGTACTTC. Translating it yields CAVSGAGQGGYEQYF.

This chain uses TRBV2 with TRBJ2-5; maybe TRBD1 (6 bases). The CDR3 has 13 amino acids. Looked up from germline, CDR1 is SNHLY and CDR2 is FYNNEI. The V gene lost 4 bases and the J gene lost 3 bases, with 9 bases spanning the gap. The DNA of the CDR3 is TGTGCCAGCAGTGTTCGACAGGAAGAGACCCAGTACTTC. It specifies CASSVRQEETQYF.

The J gene is TRBJ2-2, the V gene TRBV9; no definite D call. The CDR3 is 15 residues long. Trimming shortened V by 0 bases and J by 2 bases, and 8 bases separated the two germline ends. Germline V gene lookup returns CDR1 SGDLS and CDR2 YYNGEE. The CDR3, as DNA: TGTGCCAGCAGCGTAGTCCCCCTTAACACCGGGGAGCTGTTTTTT. Translating it yields CASSVVPLNTGELFF.